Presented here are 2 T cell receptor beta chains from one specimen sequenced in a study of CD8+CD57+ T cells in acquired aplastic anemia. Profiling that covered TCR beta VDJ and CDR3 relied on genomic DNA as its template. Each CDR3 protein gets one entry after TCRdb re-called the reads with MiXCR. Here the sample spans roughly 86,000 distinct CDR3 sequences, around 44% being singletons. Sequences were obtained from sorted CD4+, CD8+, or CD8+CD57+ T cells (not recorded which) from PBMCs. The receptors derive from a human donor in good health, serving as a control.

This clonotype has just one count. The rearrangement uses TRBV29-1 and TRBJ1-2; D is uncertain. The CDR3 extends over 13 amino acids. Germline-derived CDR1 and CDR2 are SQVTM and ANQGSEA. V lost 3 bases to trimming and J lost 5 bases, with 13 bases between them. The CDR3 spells CSVELSLAYGYTF. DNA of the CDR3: TGCAGCGTTGAGTTAAGTTTGGCATATGGCTACACCTTC. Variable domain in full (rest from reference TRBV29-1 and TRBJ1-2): SAVISQKPSRDICQRGTSLTIQCQVDSQVTMMFWYRQQPGQSLTLIATANQGSEATYESGFVIDKFPISRPNLTFSTLTVSNMSPEDSSIYLCSVELSLAYGYTFGSGTRLTVV.

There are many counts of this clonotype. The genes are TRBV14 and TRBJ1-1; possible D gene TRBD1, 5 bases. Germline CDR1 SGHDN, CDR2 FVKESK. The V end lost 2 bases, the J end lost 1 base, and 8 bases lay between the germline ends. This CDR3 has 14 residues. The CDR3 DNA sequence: TGTGCCAGCAGCCAAAGTACAGGGAACACTGAAGCTTTCTTT. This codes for CASSQSTGNTEAFF.